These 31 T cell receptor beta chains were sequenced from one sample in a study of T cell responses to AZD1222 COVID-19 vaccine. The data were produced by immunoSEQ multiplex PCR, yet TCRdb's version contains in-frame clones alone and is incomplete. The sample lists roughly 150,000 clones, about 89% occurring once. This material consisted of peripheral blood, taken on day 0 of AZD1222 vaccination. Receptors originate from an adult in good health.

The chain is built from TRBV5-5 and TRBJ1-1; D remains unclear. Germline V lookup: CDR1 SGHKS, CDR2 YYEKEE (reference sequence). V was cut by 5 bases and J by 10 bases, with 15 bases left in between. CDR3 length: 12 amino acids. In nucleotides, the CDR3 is TGTGCCAGCAGTTGGGAGGCCCCAGGAGCTTTCTTT. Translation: CASSWEAPGAFF.

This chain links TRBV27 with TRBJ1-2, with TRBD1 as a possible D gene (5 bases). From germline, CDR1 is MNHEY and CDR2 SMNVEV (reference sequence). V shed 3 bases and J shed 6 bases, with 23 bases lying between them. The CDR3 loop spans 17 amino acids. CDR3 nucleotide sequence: TGTGCCAGCAGTTTGTTAGGGACGTCCGCCGTGATGGATGGCTACACCTTC. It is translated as CASSLLGTSAVMDGYTF.

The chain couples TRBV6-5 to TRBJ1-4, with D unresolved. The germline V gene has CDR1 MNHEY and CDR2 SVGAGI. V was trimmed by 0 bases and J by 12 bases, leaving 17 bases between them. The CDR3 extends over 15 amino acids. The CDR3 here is CASSYSTPVSGELFF. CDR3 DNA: TGTGCCAGCAGTTACTCGACCCCTGTCAGCGGAGAACTGTTTTTT.

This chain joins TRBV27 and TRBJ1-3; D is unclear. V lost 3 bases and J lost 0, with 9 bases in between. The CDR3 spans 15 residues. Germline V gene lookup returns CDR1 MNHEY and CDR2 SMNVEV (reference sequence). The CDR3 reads CASSLAGRSGNTIYF. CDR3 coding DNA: TGTGCCAGCAGTTTGGCAGGCCGCTCTGGAAACACCATATATTTT.

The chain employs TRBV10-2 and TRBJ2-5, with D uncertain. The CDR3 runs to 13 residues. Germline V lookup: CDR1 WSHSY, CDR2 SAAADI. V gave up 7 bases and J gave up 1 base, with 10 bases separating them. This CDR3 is CASKGNTQETQYF. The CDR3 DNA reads TGCGCCAGCAAAGGGAATACCCAAGAGACCCAGTACTTC.

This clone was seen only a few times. CDR3 nucleotides: TGTGCCAGCAGTTCTCGGACACTGTCTGAAAAACTGTTTTTT. Translating it yields CASSSRTLSEKLFF. The gene calls are TRBV28 and TRBJ1-4; TRBD1 might be the D (5 bases). Germline CDR1 MDHEN, CDR2 SYDVKM. The CDR3 is 14 amino acids. The V and J ends lost 4 bases and 7 bases respectively, with 13 bases between them.

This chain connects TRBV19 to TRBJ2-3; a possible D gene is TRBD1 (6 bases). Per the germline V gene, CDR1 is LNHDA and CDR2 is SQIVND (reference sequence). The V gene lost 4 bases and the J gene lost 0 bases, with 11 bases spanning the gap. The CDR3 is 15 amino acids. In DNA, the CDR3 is TGTGCCAGTAGTAGTCGACAGGCTAGCACAGATACGCAGTATTTT. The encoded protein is CASSSRQASTDTQYF.

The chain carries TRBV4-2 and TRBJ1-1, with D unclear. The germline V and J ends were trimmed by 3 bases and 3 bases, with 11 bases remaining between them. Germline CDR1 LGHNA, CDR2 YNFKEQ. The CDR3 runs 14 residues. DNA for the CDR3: TGTGCCAGCAGCCAGGTCTCCCCAGACACTGAAGCTTTCTTT. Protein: CASSQVSPDTEAFF.

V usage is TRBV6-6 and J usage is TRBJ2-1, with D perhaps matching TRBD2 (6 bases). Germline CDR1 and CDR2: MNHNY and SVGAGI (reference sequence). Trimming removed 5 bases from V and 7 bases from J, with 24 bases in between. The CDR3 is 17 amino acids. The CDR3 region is CASSLKTGTRLRNEQFF. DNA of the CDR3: TGTGCCAGCAGTCTCAAAACCGGGACTCGTCTTAGGAATGAGCAGTTCTTC.

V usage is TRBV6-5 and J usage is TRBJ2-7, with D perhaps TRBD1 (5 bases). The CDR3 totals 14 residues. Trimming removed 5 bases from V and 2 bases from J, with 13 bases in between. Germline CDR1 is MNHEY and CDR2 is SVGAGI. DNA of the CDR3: TGTGCCAGCAGTCCCCTAGACAGACCCTACGAGCAGTACTTC. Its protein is CASSPLDRPYEQYF.

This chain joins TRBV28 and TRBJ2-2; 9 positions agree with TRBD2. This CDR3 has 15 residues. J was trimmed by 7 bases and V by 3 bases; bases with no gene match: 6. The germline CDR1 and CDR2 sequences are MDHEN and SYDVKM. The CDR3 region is CASSFASGRNGELFF. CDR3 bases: TGTGCCAGCAGTTTTGCAAGCGGGAGGAACGGGGAGCTGTTTTTT.

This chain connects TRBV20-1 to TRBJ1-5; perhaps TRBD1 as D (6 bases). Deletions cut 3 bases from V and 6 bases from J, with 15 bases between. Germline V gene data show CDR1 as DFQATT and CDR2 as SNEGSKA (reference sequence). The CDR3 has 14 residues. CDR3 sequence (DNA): TGCAGTGCTAGTGGAAAGGGGGGAGGTCAGCCCCAGCATTTT. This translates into CSASGKGGGQPQHF.

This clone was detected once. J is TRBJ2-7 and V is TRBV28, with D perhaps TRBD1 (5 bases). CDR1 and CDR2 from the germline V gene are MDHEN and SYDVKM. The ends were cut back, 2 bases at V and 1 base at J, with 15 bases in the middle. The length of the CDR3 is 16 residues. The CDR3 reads CASSLLSQGGSYEQYF. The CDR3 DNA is TGTGCCAGCAGTTTACTGAGCCAGGGTGGATCCTACGAGCAGTACTTC.

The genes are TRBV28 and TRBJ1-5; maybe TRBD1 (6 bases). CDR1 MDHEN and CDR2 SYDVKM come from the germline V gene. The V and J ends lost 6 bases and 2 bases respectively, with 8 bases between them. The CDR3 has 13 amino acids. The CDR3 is CASRSGGNQPQHF. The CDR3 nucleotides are TGTGCCAGCAGGTCAGGGGGCAATCAGCCCCAGCATTTT.

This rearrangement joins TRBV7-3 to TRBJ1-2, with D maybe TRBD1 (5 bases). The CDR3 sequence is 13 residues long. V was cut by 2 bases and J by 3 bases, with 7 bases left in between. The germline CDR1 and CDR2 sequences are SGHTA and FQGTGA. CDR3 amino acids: CASSLGADYGYTF. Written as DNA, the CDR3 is TGTGCCAGCAGCTTAGGGGCAGACTATGGCTACACCTTC.

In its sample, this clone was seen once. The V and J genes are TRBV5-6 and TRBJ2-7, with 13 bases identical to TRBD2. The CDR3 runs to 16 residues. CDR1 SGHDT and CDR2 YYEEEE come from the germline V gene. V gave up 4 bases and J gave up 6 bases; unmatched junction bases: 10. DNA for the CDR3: TGTGCCAGCAGCCTAGGACTAGCGGGGGCCCGGGGCGAGCAGTACTTC. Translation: CASSLGLAGARGEQYF.

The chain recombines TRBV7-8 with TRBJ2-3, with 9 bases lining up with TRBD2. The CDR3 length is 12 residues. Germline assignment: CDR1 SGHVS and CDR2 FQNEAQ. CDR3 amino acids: CAAGGLTDTQYF. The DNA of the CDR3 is TGTGCAGCGGGGGGTCTCACAGATACGCAGTATTTT.

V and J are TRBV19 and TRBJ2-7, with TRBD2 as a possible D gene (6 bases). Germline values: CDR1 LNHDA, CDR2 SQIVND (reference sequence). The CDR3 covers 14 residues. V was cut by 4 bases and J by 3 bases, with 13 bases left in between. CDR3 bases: TGTGCCAGTAGTAGCGGGACGGACATCTACGAGCAGTACTTC. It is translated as CASSSGTDIYEQYF.

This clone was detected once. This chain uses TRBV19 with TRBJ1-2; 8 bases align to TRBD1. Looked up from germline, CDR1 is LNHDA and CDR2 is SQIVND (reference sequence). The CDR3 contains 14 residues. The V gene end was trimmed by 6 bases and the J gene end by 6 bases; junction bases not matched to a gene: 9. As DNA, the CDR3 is TGTGCCAGTAGACTCCGACAGGGGCCAGATGGCTACACCTTC. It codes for CASRLRQGPDGYTF.

The CDR3 reads CASSQEGLAGYNEQFF. CDR3 DNA: TGTGCCAGCAGCCAAGAGGGGCTAGCGGGGTACAATGAGCAGTTCTTC. This chain uses TRBV4-2 with TRBJ2-1; TRBD2 agrees at 9 bases. Germline lookup yields CDR1 LGHNA and CDR2 YNFKEQ. The CDR3 loop spans 16 amino acids. Losses at the gene ends were 0 bases for V and 4 bases for J; bases not matched to a gene: 4.

DNA of the CDR3: TGTGCCAGCAGCTCAAACCGACTACAGGGGGCGCATGGCTACACCTTC. Protein: CASSSNRLQGAHGYTF. The chain employs TRBV7-9 and TRBJ1-2; 9 positions match TRBD1. The germline CDR1 and CDR2 sequences are SEHNR and FQNEAQ (reference sequence). CDR3 length: 16 residues. J lost 6 bases, V lost 4 bases, and 12 bases had no gene match.

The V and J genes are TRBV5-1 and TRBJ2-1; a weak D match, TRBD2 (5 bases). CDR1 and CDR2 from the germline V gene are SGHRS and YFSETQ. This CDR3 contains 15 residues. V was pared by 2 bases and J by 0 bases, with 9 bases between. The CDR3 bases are TGCGCCAGCAGCTTAGCGGAAGTCTCCTACAATGAGCAGTTCTTC. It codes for CASSLAEVSYNEQFF.

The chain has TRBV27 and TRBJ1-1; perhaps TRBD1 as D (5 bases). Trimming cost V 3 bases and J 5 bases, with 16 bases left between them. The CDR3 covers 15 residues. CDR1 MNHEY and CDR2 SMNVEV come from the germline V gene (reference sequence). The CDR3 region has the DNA TGTGCCAGCAGTTTGCTCAGGGCCTGGGGGACTGAAGCTTTCTTT. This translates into CASSLLRAWGTEAFF.

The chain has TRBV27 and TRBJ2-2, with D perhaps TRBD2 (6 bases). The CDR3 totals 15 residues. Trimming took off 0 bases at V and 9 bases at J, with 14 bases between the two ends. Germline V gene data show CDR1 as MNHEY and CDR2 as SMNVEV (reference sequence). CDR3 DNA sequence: TGTGCCAGCAGTTTATCGAGTGGGGGGATGAGGGAGCTGTTTTTT. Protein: CASSLSSGGMRELFF.

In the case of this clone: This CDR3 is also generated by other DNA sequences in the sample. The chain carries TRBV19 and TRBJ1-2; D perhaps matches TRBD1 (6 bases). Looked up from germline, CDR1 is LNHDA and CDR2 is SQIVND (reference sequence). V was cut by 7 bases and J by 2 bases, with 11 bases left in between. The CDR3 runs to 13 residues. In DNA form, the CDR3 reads TGTGCCAGTACCCTGGGGGCGAACTATGGCTACACCTTC. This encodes CASTLGANYGYTF.

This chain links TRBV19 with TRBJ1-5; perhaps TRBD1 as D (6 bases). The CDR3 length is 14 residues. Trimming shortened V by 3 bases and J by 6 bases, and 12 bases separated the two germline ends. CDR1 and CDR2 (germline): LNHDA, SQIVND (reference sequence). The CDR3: CASSIWGASQPQHF. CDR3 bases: TGTGCCAGTAGTATCTGGGGGGCAAGTCAGCCCCAGCATTTT.

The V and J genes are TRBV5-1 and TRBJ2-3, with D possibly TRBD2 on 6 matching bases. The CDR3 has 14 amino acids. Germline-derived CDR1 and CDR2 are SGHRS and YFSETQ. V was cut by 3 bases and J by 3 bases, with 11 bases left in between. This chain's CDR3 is CASSSSGWTDTQYF. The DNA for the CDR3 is TGCGCCAGCAGCTCGAGCGGGTGGACAGATACGCAGTATTTT.

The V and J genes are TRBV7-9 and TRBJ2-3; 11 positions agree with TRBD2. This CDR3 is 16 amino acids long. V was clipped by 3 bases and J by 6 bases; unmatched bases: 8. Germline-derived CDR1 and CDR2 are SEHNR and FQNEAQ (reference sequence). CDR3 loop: CASSFDSGRVPDTQYF. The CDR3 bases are TGTGCCAGCAGCTTTGATAGCGGGAGGGTTCCGGATACGCAGTATTTT.

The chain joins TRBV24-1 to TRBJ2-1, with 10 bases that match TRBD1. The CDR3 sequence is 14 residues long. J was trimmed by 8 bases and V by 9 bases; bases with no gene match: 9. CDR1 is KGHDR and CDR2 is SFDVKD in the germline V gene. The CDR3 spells CATGDRGLGDEQFF. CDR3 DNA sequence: TGTGCCACCGGAGACAGGGGGCTTGGAGATGAGCAGTTCTTC.

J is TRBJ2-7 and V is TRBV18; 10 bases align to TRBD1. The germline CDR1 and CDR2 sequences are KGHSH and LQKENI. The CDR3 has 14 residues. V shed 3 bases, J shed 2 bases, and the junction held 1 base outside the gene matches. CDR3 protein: CASSPDRGPYEQYF. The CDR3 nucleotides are TGTGCCAGCTCACCTGACAGGGGGCCCTACGAGCAGTACTTC.

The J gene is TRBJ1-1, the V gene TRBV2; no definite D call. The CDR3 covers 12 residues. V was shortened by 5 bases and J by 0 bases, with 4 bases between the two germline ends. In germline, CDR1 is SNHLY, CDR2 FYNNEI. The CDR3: CASSLLNTEAFF. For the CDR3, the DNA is TGTGCCAGCAGTCTCCTGAACACTGAAGCTTTCTTT.